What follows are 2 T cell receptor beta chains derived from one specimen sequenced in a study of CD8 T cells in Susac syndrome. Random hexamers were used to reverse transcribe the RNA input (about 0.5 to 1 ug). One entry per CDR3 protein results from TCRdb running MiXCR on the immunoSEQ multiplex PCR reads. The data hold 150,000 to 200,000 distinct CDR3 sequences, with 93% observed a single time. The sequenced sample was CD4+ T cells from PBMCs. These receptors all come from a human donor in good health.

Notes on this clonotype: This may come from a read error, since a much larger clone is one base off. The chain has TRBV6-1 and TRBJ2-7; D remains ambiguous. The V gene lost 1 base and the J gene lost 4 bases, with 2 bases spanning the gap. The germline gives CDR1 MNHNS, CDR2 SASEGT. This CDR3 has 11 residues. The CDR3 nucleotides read TGTGCCAGCAGTGAAGAATACGAGCAGTACTTC. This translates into CASSEEYEQYF.

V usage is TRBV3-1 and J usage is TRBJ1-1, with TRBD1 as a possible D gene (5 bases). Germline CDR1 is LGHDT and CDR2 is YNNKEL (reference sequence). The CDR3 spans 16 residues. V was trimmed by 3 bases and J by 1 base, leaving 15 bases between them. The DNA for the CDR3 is TGTGCCAGCAGCCACCCCCCCTTCACAGGGAACACTGAAGCTTTCTTT. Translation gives CASSHPPFTGNTEAFF.